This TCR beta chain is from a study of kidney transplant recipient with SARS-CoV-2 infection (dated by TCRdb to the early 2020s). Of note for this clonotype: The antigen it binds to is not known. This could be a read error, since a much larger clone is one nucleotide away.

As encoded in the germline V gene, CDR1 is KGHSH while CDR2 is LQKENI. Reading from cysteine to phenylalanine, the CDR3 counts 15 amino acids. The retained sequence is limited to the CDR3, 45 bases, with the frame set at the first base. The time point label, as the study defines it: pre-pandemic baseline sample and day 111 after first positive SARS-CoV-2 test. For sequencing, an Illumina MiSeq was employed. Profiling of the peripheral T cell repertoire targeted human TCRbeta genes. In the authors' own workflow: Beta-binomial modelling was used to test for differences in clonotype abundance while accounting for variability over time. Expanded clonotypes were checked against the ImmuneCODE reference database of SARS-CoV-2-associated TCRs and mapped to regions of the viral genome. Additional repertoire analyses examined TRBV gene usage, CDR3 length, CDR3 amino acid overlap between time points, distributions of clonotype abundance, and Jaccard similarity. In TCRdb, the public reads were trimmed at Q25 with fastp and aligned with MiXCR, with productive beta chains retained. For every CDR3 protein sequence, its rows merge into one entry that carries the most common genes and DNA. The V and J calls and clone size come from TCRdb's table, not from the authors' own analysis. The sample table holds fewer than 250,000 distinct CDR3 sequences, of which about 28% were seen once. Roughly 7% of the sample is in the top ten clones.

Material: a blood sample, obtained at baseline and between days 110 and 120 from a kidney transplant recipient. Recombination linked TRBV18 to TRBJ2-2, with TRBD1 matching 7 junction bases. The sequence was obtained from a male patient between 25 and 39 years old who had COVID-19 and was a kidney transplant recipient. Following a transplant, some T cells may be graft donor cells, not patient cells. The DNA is TGTGCCGGCTCACGAGGGGACAGCCCCACCGGGGAGCTGTTTTTT. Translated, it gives CAGSRGDSPTGELFF.